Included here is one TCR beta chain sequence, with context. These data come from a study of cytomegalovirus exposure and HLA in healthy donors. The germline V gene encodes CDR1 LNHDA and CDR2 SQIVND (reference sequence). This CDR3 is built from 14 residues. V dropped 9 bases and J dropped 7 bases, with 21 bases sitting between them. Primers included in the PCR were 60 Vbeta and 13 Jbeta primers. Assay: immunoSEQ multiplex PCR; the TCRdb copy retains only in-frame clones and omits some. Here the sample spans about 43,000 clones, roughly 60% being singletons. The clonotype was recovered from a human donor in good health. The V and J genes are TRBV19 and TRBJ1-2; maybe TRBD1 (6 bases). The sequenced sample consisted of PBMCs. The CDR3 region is CASVQGPSWGGYTF. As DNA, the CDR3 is TGTGCCAGCGTACAGGGCCCCTCCTGGGGTGGCTACACCTTC.